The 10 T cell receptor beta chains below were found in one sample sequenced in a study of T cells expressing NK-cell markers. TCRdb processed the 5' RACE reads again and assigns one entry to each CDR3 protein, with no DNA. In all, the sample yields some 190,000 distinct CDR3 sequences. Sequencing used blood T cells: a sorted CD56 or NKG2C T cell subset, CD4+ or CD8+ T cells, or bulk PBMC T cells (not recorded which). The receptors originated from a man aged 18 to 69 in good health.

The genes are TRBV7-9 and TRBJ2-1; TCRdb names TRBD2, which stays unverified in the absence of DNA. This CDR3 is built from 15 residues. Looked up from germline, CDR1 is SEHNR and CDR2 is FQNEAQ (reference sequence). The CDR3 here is CASSLASPSGYEQFF.

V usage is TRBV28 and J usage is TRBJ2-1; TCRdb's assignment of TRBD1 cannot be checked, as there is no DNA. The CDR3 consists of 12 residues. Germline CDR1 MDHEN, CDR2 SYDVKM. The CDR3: CASRVWGDEQFF.

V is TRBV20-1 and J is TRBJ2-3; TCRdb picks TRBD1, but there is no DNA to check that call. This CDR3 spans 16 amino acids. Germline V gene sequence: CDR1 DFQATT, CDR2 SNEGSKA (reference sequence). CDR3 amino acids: CSARDFLQGRADTQYF.

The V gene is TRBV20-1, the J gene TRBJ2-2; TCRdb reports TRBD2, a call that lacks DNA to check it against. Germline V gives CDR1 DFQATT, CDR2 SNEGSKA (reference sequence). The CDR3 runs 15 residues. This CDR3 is CSALTSGAWGGELFF.

The CDR3 sequence: CASSTGGPKYEQYF. This sequence joins TRBV13 and TRBJ2-7; the TCRdb D gene call, TRBD1, has no DNA to confirm it. Germline V CDR1 and CDR2: PRHDT, FYEKMQ (reference sequence). CDR3 length: 14 amino acids.

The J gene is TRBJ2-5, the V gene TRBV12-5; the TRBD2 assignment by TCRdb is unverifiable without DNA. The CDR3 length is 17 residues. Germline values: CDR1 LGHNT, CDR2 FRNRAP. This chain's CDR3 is CASGLSGLAGRQETQYF.

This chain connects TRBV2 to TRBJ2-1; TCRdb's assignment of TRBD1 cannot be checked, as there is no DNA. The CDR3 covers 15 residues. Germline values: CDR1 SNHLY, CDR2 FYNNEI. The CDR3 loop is CASSAGTGGWNEQFF.

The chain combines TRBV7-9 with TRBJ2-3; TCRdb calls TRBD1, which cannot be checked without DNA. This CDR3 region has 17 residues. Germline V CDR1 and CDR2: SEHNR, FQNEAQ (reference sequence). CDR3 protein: CASSTPPRGGHTDTQYF. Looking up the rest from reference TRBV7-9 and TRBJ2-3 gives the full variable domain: DTGVSQNPRHKITKRGQNVTFRCDPISEHNRLYWYRQTLGQGPEFLTYFQNEAQLEKSRLLSDRFSAERPKGSFSTLEIQRTEQGDSAMYLCASSTPPRGGHTDTQYFGPGTRLTVL.

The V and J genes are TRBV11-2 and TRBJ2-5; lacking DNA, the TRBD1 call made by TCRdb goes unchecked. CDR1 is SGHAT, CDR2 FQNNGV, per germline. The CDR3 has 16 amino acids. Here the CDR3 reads CASSWPGTGSGETQYF.

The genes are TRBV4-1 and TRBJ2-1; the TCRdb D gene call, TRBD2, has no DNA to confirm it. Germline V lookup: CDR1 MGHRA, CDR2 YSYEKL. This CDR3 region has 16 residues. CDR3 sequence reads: CASSQDAGLADNEQFF.